One TCR beta chain is described in this entry. Its antigen is still unknown. These data belong to a study of CD8+ T cells in alopecia areata. General study points: Any link of baseline CD8+ expansion to response, resting on one nonresponder, remains uncertain.

Treatment denoted: oral pan-JAK inhibitor, 5-10 mg twice daily. The CDR3 has 15 residues. V was shortened by 5 bases and J by 0 bases, with 12 bases between the two germline ends. Per the germline V gene, CDR1 is SEHNR and CDR2 is FQNEAQ (reference sequence). Sequencing templates came from extracted RNA that was reverse transcribed into cDNA. The protocol was immunoSEQ multiplex PCR, while the TCRdb copy is restricted to in-frame clones and leaves out a portion. The table lists fewer than 150,000 clones, roughly four fifths of them singletons. Specimen: CD8+ T cells sorted from blood, collected at week 4, from a patient treated with tofacitinib. The receptor was isolated from a human donor with alopecia areata. This chain uses TRBV7-9 with TRBJ2-3; D may be TRBD1 or TRBD2 (5 bases each). DNA of the CDR3: TGTGCCAGCAGCCCCACCGGGGCCAGCACAGATACGCAGTATTTT. Translating gives CASSPTGASTDTQYF.